The 23 T cell receptor beta chains below all came from one sample that was sequenced in a study of response to subunit inactivated influenza vaccine. From the RT-PCR reads, TCRdb called clonotypes with MiXCR, one entry per CDR3 protein. This table has 150,000 to 200,000 distinct CDR3 sequences, approximately 8.7% appearing once. Sequenced material: non-naive T cells sorted from PBMCs, taken on the day of vaccination. Every receptor here comes from a man aged 45-65 years who received an inactivated influenza vaccine.

The rearrangement joins TRBV2 to TRBJ2-1; D call uncertain. This CDR3 has 14 residues. The V end was cut by 4 bases, the J end by 1 base, with 8 bases between. Germline V gene data show CDR1 as SNHLY and CDR2 as FYNNEI. The CDR3 reads CASSVSSSYNEQFF. DNA of the CDR3: TGTGCCAGCAGTGTTAGTTCTTCCTACAATGAGCAGTTCTTC.

V is TRBV5-1 and J is TRBJ2-4; D possibly corresponds to TRBD1 (5 bases). V lost 3 bases and J 4 bases, leaving 14 bases between the germline ends. Per germline, CDR1 SGHRS and CDR2 YFSETQ. The CDR3 spans 15 residues. In DNA form, the CDR3 reads TGCGCCAGCAGCTGGGGCCCGGGTCCTAAAAACATTCAGTACTTC. Amino acids: CASSWGPGPKNIQYF. The whole variable domain, remainder taken from reference TRBV5-1 and TRBJ2-4, is KAGVTQTPRYLIKTRGQQVTLSCSPISGHRSVSWYQQTPGQGLQFLFEYFSETQRNKGNFPGRFSGRQFSNSRSEMNVSTLELGDSALYLCASSWGPGPKNIQYFGAGTRLSVL.

This clonotype was found a few times. The chain combines TRBV5-1 with TRBJ2-1; the match to TRBD2 covers 11 bases. The V gene end was trimmed by 4 bases and the J gene end by 9 bases; junction bases not matched to a gene: 9. CDR3 length: 15 amino acids. Germline V gene sequence: CDR1 SGHRS, CDR2 YFSETQ. The CDR3 bases are TGCGCCAGCAGCGGAATTAGCGGGGGGGCCGGTGAGCAGTTCTTC. Translated, it gives CASSGISGGAGEQFF.

Comment on this clonotype: With a much larger clone just one base away, this may be a read error. The chain has TRBV27 and TRBJ2-7; D may be TRBD2 (5 bases). From germline, CDR1 is MNHEY and CDR2 SMNVEV (reference sequence). The CDR3 extends over 11 amino acids. Trimming removed 8 bases at V and 7 bases at J, with 12 bases between. CDR3 sequence reads: CASSGTGEQYF. CDR3 nucleotide sequence: TGTGCCAGCTCGGGAACGGGGGAGCAGTACTTC.

This clonotype was detected a few times. The chain employs TRBV6-1 and TRBJ1-1; tentatively, D is TRBD1 (5 bases). Trimming removed 7 bases from V and 2 bases from J, with 20 bases in between. The V gene's germline CDR1 is MNHNS and CDR2 SASEGT. This CDR3 contains 16 residues. The DNA for the CDR3 is TGTGCCAGCATGAGACCGGGGACGGGGGGTAACACTGAAGCTTTCTTT. This translates into CASMRPGTGGNTEAFF.

This clonotype occurred a few times. V gene TRBV7-2 combines with J gene TRBJ2-5, with D perhaps assigned TRBD1 or TRBD2 (5 bases each). Germline V lookup: CDR1 SGHTA, CDR2 FQGNSA. V dropped 2 bases and J dropped 6 bases, with 13 bases sitting between them. This CDR3 has 14 amino acids. CDR3 region: CASSLHRDVQTQYF. CDR3 nucleotide sequence: TGTGCCAGCAGCTTACATCGGGACGTACAGACCCAGTACTTC.

This clonotype was observed a handful of times. This rearrangement joins TRBV7-6 to TRBJ2-3; a weak D match, TRBD2 (5 bases). From germline, CDR1 is SGHVS and CDR2 FNYEAQ. Trimming shortened V by 6 bases and J by 4 bases, and 11 bases separated the two germline ends. This CDR3 has 13 residues. The CDR3 sequence is CASRGVGADTQYF. The CDR3 region has the DNA TGTGCCAGCAGGGGCGTGGGAGCAGATACGCAGTATTTT.

The chain is built from TRBV5-1 and TRBJ2-3, with 7 bases that match TRBD2. V trimming: 4 bases; J trimming: 3 bases; junction bases outside the gene matches: 5. CDR1 is SGHRS, CDR2 YFSETQ, per germline. The CDR3 has 14 amino acids. The CDR3 DNA sequence: TGCGCCAGCAGCACCGGGACTAAGACAGATACGCAGTATTTT. Translated: CASSTGTKTDTQYF.

The chain is built from TRBV6-2 or TRBV6-3 and TRBJ2-1; 10 positions match TRBD2. Germline CDR1 and CDR2: MNHEY and SVGEGT. After removal of 5 bases from V and 4 bases from J, the junction contained 14 bases not matched to a gene. The CDR3 loop spans 18 amino acids. In nucleotides, the CDR3 is TGTGCCAGCAGTACGACTGCCCTTACAGCGGGGGGGTACAATGAGCAGTTCTTC. Translating it yields CASSTTALTAGGYNEQFF.

This clonotype was seen more than once but under ten times. The genes are TRBV7-8 and TRBJ2-1; D possibly corresponds to TRBD2 (6 bases). The germline V and J ends were trimmed by 4 bases and 5 bases, with 24 bases remaining between them. Germline CDR1 and CDR2: SGHVS and FQNEAQ. This CDR3 contains 18 residues. As DNA, the CDR3 is TGTGCCAGCAGCTCCGGGAAGTTAGCGGAAAAGGTTGACAATGAGCAGTTCTTC. It specifies CASSSGKLAEKVDNEQFF.

There are a few counts of this clonotype. The V call is TRBV6-1, the J call TRBJ2-7; tentatively, D is TRBD1 (6 bases). The germline CDR1 and CDR2 sequences are MNHNS and SASEGT. The V gene lost 6 bases and the J gene lost 1 base, with 16 bases spanning the gap. This CDR3 region has 15 residues. The CDR3 loop is CASSRQASRSYEQYF. The CDR3 region has the DNA TGTGCCAGCAGCAGACAGGCTAGCAGATCCTACGAGCAGTACTTC.

The rearrangement links TRBV4-2 to TRBJ2-7, with D perhaps matching TRBD2 (5 bases). V gave up 0 bases and J gave up 3 bases, with 12 bases separating them. Germline V gene sequence: CDR1 LGHNA, CDR2 YNFKEQ. The CDR3 extends over 15 amino acids. The CDR3 DNA reads TGTGCCAGCAGCCAAGAAGCGGTCCCGCTCTACGAGCAGTACTTC. It translates to CASSQEAVPLYEQYF.

The chain has TRBV15 and TRBJ2-3; D uncertain. The V and J ends lost 6 bases and 5 bases respectively, with 9 bases between them. The CDR3 length is 12 residues. Germline assignment: CDR1 LNHNV and CDR2 YYDKDF (reference sequence). The CDR3: CATSSNGDTQYF. The CDR3 nucleotides read TGTGCCACCAGTTCCAACGGAGATACGCAGTATTTT.

In this sample, this clonotype turned up a few times. The rearrangement links TRBV20-1 to TRBJ2-3, with TRBD2 identical over 7 bases. Germline CDR1 is DFQATT and CDR2 is SNEGSKA (reference sequence). The CDR3 extends over 15 amino acids. J was trimmed by 0 bases and V by 6 bases; bases with no gene match: 9. CDR3 in DNA: TGCAGTGCGACCGCGGCGCGGGGGAGCACAGATACGCAGTATTTT. It is translated as CSATAARGSTDTQYF.

The chain employs TRBV6-1 and TRBJ2-5; D unresolved. This CDR3 has 12 residues. The V gene lost 0 bases and the J gene lost 7 bases, with 6 bases spanning the gap. CDR1 and CDR2 from the germline V gene are MNHNS and SASEGT. The CDR3 DNA sequence: TGTGCCAGCAGTGAAGCACGAGGGACCCAGTACTTC. Protein product: CASSEARGTQYF.

This clonotype was seen at least ten times. The rearrangement uses TRBV7-3 and TRBJ2-1; TRBD2 matches at 8 bases. Germline-derived CDR1 and CDR2 are SGHTA and FQGTGA. Germline trimming cut 6 bases from V and 7 bases from J; bases unmatched to any gene: 5. There are 13 residues in the CDR3. CDR3 sequence (DNA): TGTGCCAGCAGTTCGATAGCGGGAAATGAGCAGTTCTTC. It yields the protein CASSSIAGNEQFF.

This clonotype was observed a few times. CDR3 amino acids: CASSFSPVPLYGYTF. The CDR3, as DNA: TGTGCCAGCAGTTTCTCACCCGTGCCACTCTATGGCTACACCTTC. The V and J genes are TRBV12-3 or TRBV12-4 and TRBJ1-2; D is undetermined. The V end was cut by 3 bases, the J end by 4 bases, with 15 bases between. The CDR3 is 15 residues long.

The V and J genes are TRBV12-3 or TRBV12-4 and TRBJ2-1, with TRBD2 matching 11 bases. V trimming: 6 bases; J trimming: 4 bases; junction bases outside the gene matches: 14. The CDR3 loop spans 18 amino acids. The CDR3: CASSSTSGDWGNYNEQFF. In DNA, the CDR3 is TGTGCCAGCAGCTCGACTAGCGGGGACTGGGGCAATTACAATGAGCAGTTCTTC.

The table lists this clonotype with a few counts. J is TRBJ2-1 and V is TRBV7-2, with 8 positions matching TRBD2. The V gene end was trimmed by 1 base and the J gene end by 5 bases; junction bases not matched to a gene: 4. The CDR3 is 15 residues long. The germline V gene encodes CDR1 SGHTA and CDR2 FQGNSA. CDR3 in amino acids: CASSLDGRGHNEQFF. Written as DNA, the CDR3 is TGTGCCAGCAGCTTAGACGGGAGGGGCCACAATGAGCAGTTCTTC.

V gene TRBV7-6 combines with J gene TRBJ1-3; D ambiguous. Germline V lookup: CDR1 SGHVS, CDR2 FNYEAQ. Between the trimmed V and J ends, which lost 0 bases and 8 bases, there was a span of 8 bases. The CDR3 has 13 residues. This chain's CDR3 is CASSLAREDTIYF. The CDR3 DNA reads TGTGCCAGCAGCTTAGCGAGGGAGGACACCATATATTTT.

The V call is TRBV7-8, the J call TRBJ1-2, with a possible D match to TRBD1 (5 bases). Germline CDR1 SGHVS, CDR2 FQNEAQ. Trimming removed 1 base at V and 8 bases at J, with 11 bases between. The CDR3 spans 13 residues. The CDR3: CASSLGRKGGYTF. The CDR3 DNA is TGTGCCAGCAGCTTAGGGCGGAAGGGGGGCTACACCTTC.

This clonotype was recorded a few times. The DNA for the CDR3 is TGTGCCAGCAGCCAGGAACTAGCGGGGGTCTCCTACAATGAGCAGTTCTTC. This translates into CASSQELAGVSYNEQFF. V usage is TRBV4-2 and J usage is TRBJ2-1, with 11 bases aligning to TRBD2. Per germline, CDR1 LGHNA and CDR2 YNFKEQ. The CDR3 runs to 17 residues. V lost 3 bases and J lost 0; bases outside the gene matches: 4.

This clonotype was found a few times. J is TRBJ2-5 and V is TRBV27; TRBD2 aligns across 13 bases. V lost 6 bases, J lost 1 base, and 2 bases stayed unmatched. Germline V gene sequence: CDR1 MNHEY, CDR2 SMNVEV (reference sequence). CDR3 length: 15 residues. DNA for the CDR3: TGTGCCAGCAGGCGGACTAGCGGGAGCCAAGAGACCCAGTACTTC. Translated, it gives CASRRTSGSQETQYF.